The 30 T cell receptor beta chains below were found in one sample sequenced in a study of T cell repertoires in ileal Crohn's disease. Time point indicated: inflamed ileum from the surgical specimen. Only in-frame clones appear in the TCRdb table, and some are missing; sequencing was by immunoSEQ multiplex PCR. Of roughly 17,000 clones in the sample, approximately 92% are singletons; the top ten hold approximately 7.1%. The sample comprised ileal tissue. The receptors derive from an adult with Crohn's disease.

The chain has TRBV9 and TRBJ2-2; no firm D call. The germline V and J ends were trimmed by 3 bases and 4 bases, with 7 bases remaining between them. Germline loops: CDR1 SGDLS, CDR2 YYNGEE. The CDR3 consists of 13 residues. The CDR3 DNA reads as TGTGCCAGCAGCGACCGGACCACCGGGGAGCTGTTTTTT. It translates to CASSDRTTGELFF.

The CDR3 DNA reads TGTGCCAGCAGCAGAGGACGAAATGGCTACACCTTC. It is translated as CASSRGRNGYTF. The chain carries TRBV28 and TRBJ1-2; D unclear. Between the trimmed V and J ends, which lost 6 bases and 6 bases, there was a span of 11 bases. CDR1 MDHEN and CDR2 SYDVKM come from the germline V gene. The CDR3 spans 12 residues.

The gene calls are TRBV11-3 and TRBJ2-1; the D gene could be TRBD1 or TRBD2 (6 bases each). V dropped 5 bases and J dropped 13 bases, with 18 bases sitting between them. Germline V CDR1 and CDR2: SGHNT, YENEEA. This CDR3 contains 13 residues. CDR3: CASSPGDRRNQFF. CDR3 in DNA: TGTGCCAGCAGCCCGGGAGACAGGAGAAACCAGTTCTTC.

V gene TRBV14 combines with J gene TRBJ1-1; 8 nucleotides agree with TRBD1. The J segment lost 7 bases and the V segment lost 4 bases, leaving 5 bases of the junction unmatched. CDR1 SGHDN and CDR2 FVKESK come from the germline V gene. The CDR3 runs to 13 residues. The CDR3 loop is CASSRQGTGEAFF. Written as DNA, the CDR3 is TGTGCCAGCAGCCGACAGGGGACGGGTGAAGCTTTCTTT.

This chain joins TRBV19 and TRBJ1-3; D is unclear. Looked up from germline, CDR1 is LNHDA and CDR2 is SQIVND (reference sequence). The CDR3 has 15 amino acids. V lost 3 bases, J lost 4 bases, and 13 bases lay in between. In nucleotides, the CDR3 is TGTGCCAGTAGTATTGGCAGCTCTGGCGGAAACACCATATATTTT. Protein: CASSIGSSGGNTIYF.

The V call is TRBV6-6, the J call TRBJ2-5; the D is unclear. The CDR3 contains 12 residues. V was clipped by 6 bases and J by 2 bases, with 7 bases between them. CDR1 MNHNY and CDR2 SVGAGI come from the germline V gene (reference sequence). The CDR3 region has the DNA TGTGCCAGCAGGGGTTTGCAAGAGACCCAGTACTTC. This encodes CASRGLQETQYF.

The chain recombines TRBV29-1 with TRBJ2-5; TRBD1 agrees at 9 bases. The CDR3 contains 13 residues. J gave up 3 bases and V 6 bases, and 5 bases lay outside the gene matches. The germline V gene encodes CDR1 SQVTM and CDR2 ANQGSEA. CDR3 region: CSVEGQGKETQYF. DNA of the CDR3: TGCAGCGTCGAGGGACAGGGAAAAGAGACCCAGTACTTC. The variable domain in full, with the rest retrieved from reference TRBV29-1 and TRBJ2-5, is SAVISQKPSRDICQRGTSLTIQCQVDSQVTMMFWYRQQPGQSLTLIATANQGSEATYESGFVIDKFPISRPNLTFSTLTVSNMSPEDSSIYLCSVEGQGKETQYFGPGTRLLVL.

This chain joins TRBV30 and TRBJ1-3, with D possibly matching TRBD1 (6 bases). V lost 0 bases to trimming and J lost 4 bases, with 16 bases between them. Germline loops: CDR1 GTSNPN, CDR2 SVGIG (reference sequence). The CDR3 has 16 residues. The CDR3 reads CAWSVRQSGVGNTIYF. In DNA form, the CDR3 reads TGTGCCTGGAGTGTACGGCAGTCAGGGGTGGGAAACACCATATATTTT. The full variable domain, in which reference TRBV30 and TRBJ1-3 provide the parts outside the CDR3, is SQTIHQWPATLVQPVGSPLSLECTVEGTSNPNLYWYRQAAGRGLQLLFYSVGIGQISSEVPQNLSASRPQDRQFILSSKKLLLSDSGFYLCAWSVRQSGVGNTIYFGEGSWLTVV.

The chain joins TRBV19 to TRBJ1-1, with TRBD1 as a possible D gene (6 bases). The CDR3 sequence is 17 residues long. Trimming removed 5 bases from V and 3 bases from J, with 22 bases in between. Germline CDR1 is LNHDA and CDR2 is SQIVND (reference sequence). For the CDR3, the DNA is TGTGCCAGTAGTCCCTTCCCCCCGACAGGTCTTCACACTGAAGCTTTCTTT. Encoded protein: CASSPFPPTGLHTEAFF.

The chain employs TRBV2 and TRBJ2-1, with 9 bases identical to TRBD2. The CDR3 length is 18 residues. The trim removed 4 bases at V and 0 bases at J, leaving 10 bases unmatched. CDR1 and CDR2 from the germline V gene are SNHLY and FYNNEI. This CDR3 reads CASSGGAGGFSSYNEQFF. The DNA for the CDR3 is TGTGCCAGCAGTGGCGGAGCGGGGGGTTTTAGCTCCTACAATGAGCAGTTCTTC.

The CDR3 sequence: CASARGPINSPLHF. The DNA for the CDR3 is TGTGCCAGCGCTCGAGGACCGATAAATTCACCCCTCCACTTT. V usage is TRBV27 and J usage is TRBJ1-6; D gene ambiguous. Germline values: CDR1 MNHEY, CDR2 SMNVEV (reference sequence). V was trimmed by 8 bases and J by 7 bases, leaving 15 bases between them. The CDR3 consists of 14 residues.

The genes are TRBV10-3 and TRBJ2-7; the match to TRBD2 covers 7 bases. CDR3 length: 13 residues. Germline V gene sequence: CDR1 ENHRY, CDR2 SYGVKD. V was pared by 4 bases and J by 6 bases, with 6 bases of the junction left unmatched. CDR3 protein: CAISAILAGEQYF. Written as DNA, the CDR3 is TGTGCCATCAGTGCGATCTTAGCGGGCGAGCAGTACTTC.

This CDR3 is CASSLGGRLGELFF. DNA for the CDR3: TGTGCCAGCAGCTTAGGAGGACGCCTCGGGGAGCTGTTTTTT. The rearrangement links TRBV7-9 to TRBJ2-2, with D unclear. The CDR3 has 14 amino acids. The germline V gene has CDR1 SEHNR and CDR2 FQNEAQ (reference sequence). V was shortened by 1 base and J by 7 bases, with 10 bases between the two germline ends.

J is TRBJ1-4 and V is TRBV15; 9 bases are a match to TRBD1. The CDR3 extends over 15 amino acids. Germline-derived CDR1 and CDR2 are LNHNV and YYDKDF (reference sequence). With 6 bases clipped from V and 7 bases from J, the junction kept 9 bases outside the gene matches. CDR3 DNA sequence: TGTGCCACCAGTAAGGGACAGGGAAGTATTGAAAAACTGTTTTTT. It yields the protein CATSKGQGSIEKLFF.

CDR3 loop: CASSPGYSATYEQYF. CDR3 sequence (DNA): TGTGCCAGCAGCCCGGGATATTCTGCCACCTACGAGCAGTACTTC. This chain uses TRBV5-6 with TRBJ2-7; perhaps TRBD2 as D (5 bases). Trimming left V 4 bases short and J 2 bases short, with 16 bases between. This CDR3 has 15 amino acids. Looked up from germline, CDR1 is SGHDT and CDR2 is YYEEEE.

J is TRBJ1-5 and V is TRBV19; TRBD1 matches 8 bases. V was clipped by 7 bases and J by 5 bases; unmatched bases: 10. The CDR3 is 15 residues long. Germline-derived CDR1 and CDR2 are LNHDA and SQIVND (reference sequence). The CDR3 coding sequence is TGTGCCAGTACCCTTCAAGGACAGGGTGATCAGCCCCAGCATTTT. It yields the protein CASTLQGQGDQPQHF.

This chain connects TRBV19 to TRBJ1-6; TRBD1 matches at 8 bases. Germline assignment: CDR1 LNHDA and CDR2 SQIVND (reference sequence). CDR3 length: 15 amino acids. Trimming cost V 5 bases and J 8 bases; bases outside gene matches: 8. The CDR3 reads CASSGTTGADSPLHF. In nucleotides, the CDR3 is TGTGCCAGTAGTGGGACGACAGGGGCTGATTCACCCCTCCACTTT.

The rearrangement joins TRBV11-2 to TRBJ1-2; 10 bases match TRBD1. CDR1 and CDR2 (germline): SGHAT, FQNNGV. V was pared by 5 bases and J by 6 bases, with 3 bases of the junction left unmatched. The CDR3 sequence is 13 residues long. CDR3 in DNA: TGTGCCAGCAGCCGGGACAGGGGCGATGGCTACACCTTC. This encodes CASSRDRGDGYTF.

The V call is TRBV27, the J call TRBJ2-5; 8 nucleotides agree with TRBD2. Germline assignment: CDR1 MNHEY and CDR2 SMNVEV (reference sequence). This CDR3 is 16 amino acids long. V lost 6 bases, J lost 3 bases, and 12 bases stayed unmatched. The CDR3 region has the DNA TGTGCCAGCAGGGGGGCAGGAGCGGGGGAAGAAGAGACCCAGTACTTC. Translating it yields CASRGAGAGEEETQYF.

The V and J genes are TRBV7-9 and TRBJ2-1, with TRBD1 as a possible D gene (7 bases). Germline loops: CDR1 SEHNR, CDR2 FQNEAQ (reference sequence). The CDR3 is 16 amino acids. V was cut by 5 bases and J by 10 bases, with 24 bases left in between. The CDR3 DNA is TGTGCCAGCAGCCTCGAGGGCAGGGGGGTCTCTCGCGAGCAGTTCTTC. This gives the protein CASSLEGRGVSREQFF. The full variable domain, rest sourced from reference TRBV7-9 and TRBJ2-1, is DTGVSQNPRHKITKRGQNVTFRCDPISEHNRLYWYRQTLGQGPEFLTYFQNEAQLEKSRLLSDRFSAERPKGSFSTLEIQRTEQGDSAMYLCASSLEGRGVSREQFFGPGTRLTVL.

This rearrangement joins TRBV10-3 to TRBJ1-2, with D perhaps matching TRBD1 (5 bases). CDR1 and CDR2 (germline): ENHRY, SYGVKD. The CDR3 covers 15 residues. Trimming removed 5 bases from V and 7 bases from J, with 20 bases in between. The CDR3 is CAISPRTLGGGGYTF. CDR3 nucleotide sequence: TGTGCCATCAGTCCCCGGACTTTGGGGGGAGGTGGCTACACCTTC.

This chain connects TRBV11-2 to TRBJ2-3; D might be TRBD1 or TRBD2, each matching 5 bases. This CDR3 region has 16 residues. Trimming cost V 7 bases and J 2 bases, with 19 bases left between them. Looked up from germline, CDR1 is SGHAT and CDR2 is FQNNGV. The CDR3 reads CASTRGGRRDTDTQYF. The CDR3 DNA reads TGTGCCAGCACTAGGGGCGGGCGCCGGGACACAGATACGCAGTATTTT.

This chain uses TRBV7-2 with TRBJ2-3; the D is unclear. This CDR3 contains 13 residues. Germline CDR1 is SGHTA and CDR2 is FQGNSA. V was clipped by 4 bases and J by 4 bases, with 9 bases between them. This CDR3 reads CASSSRRADTQYF. The CDR3 DNA follows: TGTGCCAGCAGCTCTCGACGTGCAGATACGCAGTATTTT.

V usage is TRBV7-9 and J usage is TRBJ2-1, with TRBD2 as a possible D gene (7 bases). CDR3 size: 15 residues. The germline gives CDR1 SEHNR, CDR2 FQNEAQ (reference sequence). V was trimmed by 1 base and J by 8 bases, leaving 15 bases between them. CDR3 DNA: TGTGCCAGCAGCTTAGTAGGGGGGGGCCTGGATGAGCAGTTCTTC. It is translated as CASSLVGGGLDEQFF.

This chain joins TRBV29-1 and TRBJ1-2; D unclear. Trimming left V 3 bases short and J 10 bases short, with 12 bases between. Germline V gene lookup returns CDR1 SQVTM and CDR2 ANQGSEA. The CDR3 loop spans 11 amino acids. The CDR3 nucleotides are TGCAGCGTTGATGGGGAGGGATTCTACACCTTC. This encodes CSVDGEGFYTF.

V and J are TRBV7-2 and TRBJ1-5; 8 nucleotides match TRBD1. V shed 0 bases and J 6 bases; nucleotides not matched to a gene: 4. Germline CDR1 SGHTA, CDR2 FQGNSA. The CDR3 is 15 residues long. The CDR3 region has the DNA TGTGCCAGCAGCTTAGCGACAGGGGTTGGTCAGCCCCAGCATTTT. Translating gives CASSLATGVGQPQHF. Drawing the rest from reference TRBV7-2 and TRBJ1-5, the complete variable domain is GAGVSQSPSNKVTEKGKDVELRCDPISGHTALYWYRQSLGQGLEFLIYFQGNSAPDKSGLPSDRFSAERTGGSVSTLTIQRTQQEDSAVYLCASSLATGVGQPQHFGDGTRLSIL.

The chain employs TRBV10-3 and TRBJ2-5, with D perhaps matching TRBD2 (5 bases). CDR3 size: 11 residues. Trimming took 7 bases from V and 5 from J, leaving 8 bases between them. Germline CDR1 reads ENHRY; CDR2 reads SYGVKD. The CDR3 bases are TGTGCCATCAAAGGCGGGGAGACCCAGTACTTC. Translation gives CAIKGGETQYF.

Concerning this clone itself: The junction does not match germline at one end; this may be a read error. This chain uses TRBV19 with TRBJ1-3; no clear D. The CDR3 consists of 15 residues. The germline gives CDR1 LNHDA, CDR2 SQIVND (reference sequence). CDR3 region: CATSPSRNSGSTIYF. CDR3 DNA sequence: TGTGCCACCTCACCCTCAAGAAACTCTGGAAGCACCATATATTTT.

J is TRBJ2-7 and V is TRBV7-2; possibly TRBD2 for D (7 bases). CDR3 length: 16 residues. Trimming shortened V by 2 bases and J by 3 bases, and 17 bases separated the two germline ends. Germline loops: CDR1 SGHTA, CDR2 FQGNSA. The CDR3 nucleotides are TGTGCCAGCAGCTTAACATGGGGGGGGCCCTTCTACGAGCAGTACTTC. This translates into CASSLTWGGPFYEQYF.

This clone was seen only a few times. The rearrangement links TRBV10-1 to TRBJ1-1; D is ambiguous. The CDR3 spans 15 residues. CDR1 and CDR2 (germline): WNHNN, SYGVQD (reference sequence). Trimming shortened V by 5 bases and J by 0 bases, and 13 bases separated the two germline ends. CDR3 nucleotides: TGCGCCAGCAGTCTTAGAGAACTACTGAACACTGAAGCTTTCTTT. Encoded protein: CASSLRELLNTEAFF.